This paragraph reports one T cell receptor (beta chain). The data stem from a study of blood T cell repertoires in COVID-19. Study-level background: Collection of acute and convalescent COVID-19 samples took place in the United States, Italy and Spain. From T cells, B-cell-depleted T cells, or PBMCs came the material, which was cDNA or gDNA.

CDR3 length: 16 residues. Germline V gene sequence: CDR1 KGHSH, CDR2 LQKENI. Trimming removed 3 bases from V and 5 bases from J, with 19 bases in between. In the study's own analysis: Researchers report that nucleated cell counts were estimated from reference gene primer amplification. Using immunoSEQ multiplex PCR, the repertoire was profiled, and TCRdb retains in-frame clones only, with some absent. That table furnishes V, J and clone size, whereas the DNA furnished D and trimming. The table includes about 96,000 clones, around 80% detected once. Sequencing was done on a sample of peripheral blood. The chain links TRBV18 to TRBJ1-1, with no clear D. The origin of this receptor is a man in his fifties or sixties who had recovered from COVID-19. CDR3 in amino acids: CASSPSSGSGDTEAFF. CDR3 DNA sequence: TGTGCCAGCTCACCCTCTTCGGGATCTGGAGATACTGAAGCTTTCTTT.